Listed here are 26 T cell receptor beta chains from one sample, sequenced in a study of regulatory T cells in long-lasting Graves disease. Arm-PCR of CDR3 regions and iRepertoire HTBI primers were used to build TCR beta libraries. TCRdb independently ran MiXCR on the multiplex PCR reads; one entry per CDR3 protein. The top ten clones hold 14% of a sample with a few hundred thousand distinct CDR3 sequences, 15% to 20% of them seen once. Stated time point: newly diagnosed GD, antithyroid drugs for less than 3 months. RNA isolated from PBMCs was used to make the TCR library. These sequences were also reported in another study, on T cells in Graves' hyperthyroidism and ophthalmopathy.

Sequenced here: peripheral blood mononuclear cells (PBMCs), sampled at new diagnosis, from a patient treated with antithyroid drugs. The receptors derive from a woman aged 30 to 39 with Graves disease.

Ten or more counts support this clonotype. The rearrangement links TRBV20-1 to TRBJ2-7, with 7 bases identical to TRBD2. Looked up from germline, CDR1 is DFQATT and CDR2 is SNEGSKA (reference sequence). The J segment lost 4 bases and the V segment lost 6 bases, leaving 6 bases of the junction unmatched. This CDR3 comprises 12 residues. The CDR3, as DNA: TGCAGTGCAATATCGGGGGGATACGAGCAGTACTTC. This codes for CSAISGGYEQYF.

At least ten counts were recorded for this clonotype. J is TRBJ2-3 and V is TRBV9, with TRBD2 matching 8 bases. V lost 6 bases to trimming and J lost 1 base; unmatched junction nucleotides: 1. The CDR3 extends over 13 amino acids. CDR1 is SGDLS, CDR2 YYNGEE, per germline. The CDR3 region has the DNA TGTGCCAGCAACGGGGGGGGCACAGATACGCAGTATTTT. Translated: CASNGGGTDTQYF.

This clonotype was counted ten times or more. The gene calls are TRBV19 and TRBJ2-3; D may be TRBD1 (5 bases). There are 15 residues in the CDR3. From germline, CDR1 is LNHDA and CDR2 SQIVND (reference sequence). Trimming took off 7 bases at V and 0 bases at J, with 14 bases between the two ends. The CDR3 sequence is CASTGRPLSTDTQYF. The CDR3, as DNA: TGTGCCAGTACAGGGCGCCCACTTAGCACAGATACGCAGTATTTT.

Many counts were recorded for this clonotype. This chain links TRBV20-1 with TRBJ1-5; the match to TRBD1 covers 7 bases. The CDR3 sequence is 12 residues long. Germline V CDR1 and CDR2: DFQATT, SNEGSKA (reference sequence). The V gene end was trimmed by 4 bases and the J gene end by 8 bases; junction bases not matched to a gene: 5. The CDR3 reads CSATQGTEPQHF. The DNA for the CDR3 is TGCAGTGCTACACAGGGGACGGAGCCCCAGCATTTT.

This clonotype was counted at least ten times. This chain uses TRBV6-1 with TRBJ1-2; TRBD1 is a possible D gene (6 bases). The CDR3 consists of 13 residues. Per germline, CDR1 MNHNS and CDR2 SASEGT. Between the trimmed V and J ends, which lost 6 bases and 5 bases, there was a span of 13 bases. This CDR3 is CASSRGQSYGYTF. The CDR3 region has the DNA TGTGCCAGCAGCCGTGGACAGTCTTATGGCTACACCTTC.

The chain uses TRBV5-4 and TRBJ1-1; D is unclear. V was cut by 4 bases and J by 1 base, with 11 bases left in between. In germline, CDR1 is SGHNT, CDR2 YYREEE (reference sequence). The length of the CDR3 is 14 residues. In nucleotides, the CDR3 is TGTGCCAGCAGCCAGACTTTTTCGAACACTGAAGCTTTCTTT. It encodes CASSQTFSNTEAFF.

Many counts were recorded for this clonotype. The V call is TRBV20-1, the J call TRBJ2-1; TRBD2 is a possible D gene (6 bases). Looked up from germline, CDR1 is DFQATT and CDR2 is SNEGSKA (reference sequence). Between the trimmed V and J ends, which lost 5 bases and 4 bases, there was a span of 15 bases. This CDR3 is 14 amino acids long. CDR3 protein: CSAAGLAHYNEQFF. The DNA of the CDR3 is TGCAGTGCTGCCGGTCTAGCGCATTACAATGAGCAGTTCTTC.

The chain carries TRBV19 and TRBJ1-2; maybe TRBD1 (6 bases). Between the trimmed V and J ends, which lost 7 bases and 8 bases, there was a span of 17 bases. The CDR3 spans 13 residues. Germline V lookup: CDR1 LNHDA, CDR2 SQIVND (reference sequence). The CDR3 coding sequence is TGTGCCAGTATGGTTACAGGGAACGGAGGCTACACCTTC. Encoded protein: CASMVTGNGGYTF.

The table lists this clonotype with many counts. This rearrangement joins TRBV7-3 to TRBJ1-3; D is undetermined. Trimming took 5 bases from V and 0 from J, leaving 5 bases between them. The CDR3 spans 13 residues. Germline V lookup: CDR1 SGHTA, CDR2 FQGTGA. This chain's CDR3 is CASSPNSGNTIYF. The DNA of the CDR3 is TGTGCCAGCAGCCCTAACTCTGGAAACACCATATATTTT.

This clonotype was found many times. This chain uses TRBV10-3 with TRBJ2-1; no clear D. The CDR3 extends over 12 amino acids. Deletions cut 3 bases from V and 9 bases from J, with 9 bases between. In germline, CDR1 is ENHRY, CDR2 SYGVKD. CDR3 amino acids: CAISESASEQFF. The CDR3, as DNA: TGTGCCATCAGTGAATCTGCCTCTGAGCAGTTCTTC.

There are a few counts of this clonotype. The J gene is TRBJ1-6, the V gene TRBV3-1, with 7 bases identical to TRBD1. Trimming removed 5 bases from V and 7 bases from J; junction bases left unmatched: 14. Germline loops: CDR1 LGHDT, CDR2 YNNKEL (reference sequence). CDR3 length equals 17 residues. CDR3: CASSKGMGRQGNSPLHF. The CDR3 DNA sequence: TGTGCCAGCAGCAAAGGGATGGGGAGACAGGGAAATTCACCCCTCCACTTT. The full variable domain, with the rest looked up from reference TRBV3-1 and TRBJ1-6, is DTAVSQTPKYLVTQMGNDKSIKCEQNLGHDTMYWYKQDSKKFLKIMFSYNNKELIINETVPNRFSPKSPDKAHLNLHINSLELGDSAVYFCASSKGMGRQGNSPLHFGNGTRLTVT.

This clonotype was seen ten or more times. The gene calls are TRBV4-2 and TRBJ1-1; TRBD1 might be the D (5 bases). The CDR3 covers 15 residues. The V and J ends lost 0 bases and 6 bases respectively, with 14 bases between them. The germline V gene has CDR1 LGHNA and CDR2 YNFKEQ. As DNA, the CDR3 is TGTGCCAGCAGCCAAGATAATCAGGGTGGCCCTGAAGCTTTCTTT. Its protein is CASSQDNQGGPEAFF.

This clonotype came up many times. The rearrangement uses TRBV7-2 and TRBJ2-5; D remains ambiguous. This CDR3 is built from 15 residues. Germline CDR1 SGHTA, CDR2 FQGNSA. Trimming cost V 1 base and J 4 bases, with 13 bases left between them. The CDR3 DNA follows: TGTGCCAGCAGCTTAGTGTATAAGGGTCCAGAGACCCAGTACTTC. Protein sequence: CASSLVYKGPETQYF. Based on the CDR3 plus reference TRBV7-2 and TRBJ2-5, the full variable domain is GAGVSQSPSNKVTEKGKDVELRCDPISGHTALYWYRQSLGQGLEFLIYFQGNSAPDKSGLPSDRFSAERTGGSVSTLTIQRTQQEDSAVYLCASSLVYKGPETQYFGPGTRLLVL.

The chain recombines TRBV20-1 with TRBJ1-1; TRBD1 might be the D (6 bases). The CDR3 sequence is 16 residues long. The germline V and J ends were trimmed by 1 base and 0 bases, with 15 bases remaining between them. CDR1 DFQATT and CDR2 SNEGSKA come from the germline V gene (reference sequence). DNA for the CDR3: TGCAGTGCTAGAGTACAGGGCCCAATGCTGAACACTGAAGCTTTCTTT. Translation gives CSARVQGPMLNTEAFF.

In its sample, this clonotype was seen many times. The chain recombines TRBV20-1 with TRBJ1-2; D perhaps matches TRBD1 (5 bases). The CDR3 loop spans 14 amino acids. The ends were cut back, 3 bases at V and 2 bases at J, with 13 bases in the middle. The germline CDR1 and CDR2 sequences are DFQATT and SNEGSKA (reference sequence). CDR3 in DNA: TGCAGTGCTAGCTCAGGGATGGAAAACTATGGCTACACCTTC. Its protein is CSASSGMENYGYTF.

The table lists this clonotype with many counts. J is TRBJ2-3 and V is TRBV12-3 or TRBV12-4; D gene unclear. The CDR3 loop spans 12 amino acids. The V end lost 9 bases, the J end lost 2 bases, and 9 bases lay between the germline ends. CDR3 DNA: TGTGCCAGTAACTACAACACAGATACGCAGTATTTT. Encoded protein: CASNYNTDTQYF.

This clonotype was seen at least ten times. In DNA form, the CDR3 reads TGTGCCAGCAGTTTATATGAGTTAGAGAGGGACAATGAGCAGTTCTTC. Protein sequence: CASSLYELERDNEQFF. V usage is TRBV27 and J usage is TRBJ2-1, with a weak D call TRBD2 (5 bases). V dropped 1 base and J dropped 5 bases, with 15 bases sitting between them. The CDR3 consists of 16 residues. Germline values: CDR1 MNHEY, CDR2 SMNVEV (reference sequence).

This clonotype was found many times. V is TRBV6-5 and J is TRBJ1-5, with a tentative D call TRBD1 (6 bases). In germline, CDR1 is MNHEY, CDR2 SVGAGI. The CDR3 runs to 15 residues. The V gene lost 4 bases and the J gene lost 8 bases, with 18 bases spanning the gap. The chain's CDR3 is CASSSWGLHREPQHF. In nucleotides, the CDR3 is TGTGCCAGCAGTTCTTGGGGCCTCCACAGGGAGCCCCAGCATTTT.

This clonotype was seen ten or more times. The chain is built from TRBV12-3 or TRBV12-4 and TRBJ1-5; D perhaps matches TRBD1 (5 bases). The CDR3 extends over 15 amino acids. The V gene lost 6 bases and the J gene lost 1 base, with 13 bases spanning the gap. The DNA of the CDR3 is TGTGCCAGCAGAAGAACAGGCCAAAGCAATCAGCCCCAGCATTTT. This translates into CASRRTGQSNQPQHF.

Comment on this clonotype: A read error is possible here, since a much larger clone lies one base away. The V call is TRBV7-3, the J call TRBJ2-3; 7 bases fit TRBD2. The CDR3 runs 14 residues. Trimming at V came to 3 bases and at J to 2 bases, leaving 2 bases not matched to a gene. Germline assignment: CDR1 SGHTA and CDR2 FQGTGA. The CDR3 spells CASSFGGVTDTQYF. CDR3 DNA: TGTGCCAGCAGCTTTGGGGGGGTCACAGATACGCAGTATTTT.

This clonotype was seen ten or more times. This sequence joins TRBV7-6 and TRBJ1-3; D is unclear. Germline CDR1 reads SGHVS; CDR2 reads FNYEAQ. CDR3 length: 15 residues. V was trimmed by 5 bases and J by 1 base, leaving 12 bases between them. CDR3 region: CASSRAGISGNTIYF. In DNA form, the CDR3 reads TGTGCCAGCAGCAGAGCCGGGATATCTGGAAACACCATATATTTT.

Many counts were recorded for this clonotype. The CDR3 DNA reads TGTGCCAGCAGTTCTAGGGACTTTCTGCTAGAAGATACGCAGTATTTT. This sequence encodes CASSSRDFLLEDTQYF. The rearrangement uses TRBV6-2 or TRBV6-3 and TRBJ2-3; D possibly corresponds to TRBD2 (6 bases). There are 16 residues in the CDR3. V was pared by 4 bases and J by 5 bases, with 19 bases between. Germline assignment: CDR1 MNHEY and CDR2 SVGEGT.

In this sample, this clonotype turned up many times. This chain uses TRBV18 with TRBJ1-6, with 9 bases that match TRBD1. Germline V lookup: CDR1 KGHSH, CDR2 LQKENI. Trimming at V came to 5 bases and at J to 8 bases, leaving 7 bases not matched to a gene. The CDR3 consists of 15 residues. The CDR3 DNA reads as TGTGCCAGCTCAGCCACAGGGGGCGCTGATTCACCCCTCCACTTT. This encodes CASSATGGADSPLHF.

In this sample, this clonotype turned up many times. The rearrangement links TRBV18 to TRBJ1-2; 7 nucleotides agree with TRBD1. This CDR3 is built from 13 residues. V dropped 3 bases and J dropped 6; count of bases not matched to a gene: 4. Per the germline V gene, CDR1 is KGHSH and CDR2 is LQKENI. Here the CDR3 reads CASSPSQGDGYTF. The CDR3 DNA follows: TGTGCCAGCTCACCCTCCCAGGGGGATGGCTACACCTTC.

The chain has TRBV20-1 and TRBJ1-6, with 10 bases that match TRBD1. Germline V gene sequence: CDR1 DFQATT, CDR2 SNEGSKA (reference sequence). V gave up 2 bases and J gave up 7 bases; unmatched junction bases: 11. The CDR3 sequence is 17 residues long. CDR3 bases: TGCAGTGCTAGAACTTCCGGGACAGGGGTTGTAAATTCACCCCTCCACTTT. This translates into CSARTSGTGVVNSPLHF.

This clonotype was detected ten times or more. CDR3 in DNA: TGTGCCAGCTCACCACGTGGGATTAATTCGAACACTGAAGCTTTCTTT. The encoded protein is CASSPRGINSNTEAFF. This chain connects TRBV18 to TRBJ1-1, with D unresolved. CDR1 and CDR2 (germline): KGHSH, LQKENI. V gave up 1 base and J gave up 1 base, with 13 bases separating them. This CDR3 contains 16 residues.